These 18 T cell receptor beta chains were all obtained from the same sample, sequenced in a study of cytomegalovirus exposure and HLA in healthy donors. It was with 60 Vbeta and 13 Jbeta primers that the PCR ran. Sequencing used immunoSEQ multiplex PCR; TCRdb keeps in-frame clones, though not all of them. The sample has roughly 180,000 clones; 80% to 90% are singletons. The sequenced material came from PBMCs. The source is a man between 18 and 29 years old in good health and CMV-seropositive.

In DNA form, the CDR3 reads TGTGCCAGTAGTCTCCGGGGTGGGGGGACTGAAGCTTTCTTT. Its protein product is CASSLRGGGTEAFF. The chain joins TRBV19 to TRBJ1-1; a possible D gene is TRBD1 (5 bases). In germline, CDR1 is LNHDA, CDR2 SQIVND (reference sequence). The V and J ends lost 5 bases and 5 bases respectively, with 15 bases between them. The CDR3 is made up of 14 amino acids. Full variable domain (missing parts from reference TRBV19 and TRBJ1-1): DGGITQSPKYLFRKEGQNVTLSCEQNLNHDAMYWYRQDPGQGLRLIYYSQIVNDFQKGDIAEGYSVSREKKESFPLTVTSAQKNPTAFYLCASSLRGGGTEAFFGQGTRLTVV.

The rearrangement uses TRBV5-1 and TRBJ2-3; 10 bases are a match to TRBD1. Germline CDR1 SGHRS, CDR2 YFSETQ. The CDR3 extends over 15 amino acids. The V segment lost 2 bases and the J segment 3 bases; nucleotides outside the gene matches: 3. The CDR3 protein is CASSFRDRGTDTQYF. The DNA of the CDR3 is TGCGCCAGCAGCTTCCGGGACAGGGGAACAGATACGCAGTATTTT.

The rearrangement uses TRBV5-1 and TRBJ2-3, with TRBD2 matching over 15 bases. Per the germline V gene, CDR1 is SGHRS and CDR2 is YFSETQ. V shed 4 bases, J shed 3 bases, and the junction held 6 bases outside the gene matches. The CDR3 is 17 amino acids. This CDR3 is CASSPGLAGGTTDTQYF. The CDR3 nucleotides read TGCGCCAGCAGCCCCGGACTAGCGGGGGGGACAACAGATACGCAGTATTTT.

The rearrangement joins TRBV15 to TRBJ1-5; TRBD1 agrees at 9 bases. V dropped 1 base and J dropped 4; count of bases not matched to a gene: 2. Germline CDR1 is LNHNV and CDR2 is YYDKDF (reference sequence). This CDR3 region has 15 residues. In DNA, the CDR3 is TGTGCCACCAGCAGAGTGGGGACAGGGAATCAGCCCCAGCATTTT. Its translation is CATSRVGTGNQPQHF.

CDR3 region: CASSQVFNQGRAEAFF. In DNA, the CDR3 is TGCGCCAGCAGCCAAGTCTTCAATCAGGGCCGGGCTGAAGCTTTCTTT. This rearrangement joins TRBV4-1 to TRBJ1-1; D is possibly TRBD1 (5 bases). The CDR3 covers 16 residues. Germline loops: CDR1 MGHRA, CDR2 YSYEKL. The V end was cut by 1 base, the J end by 6 bases, with 18 bases between.

The V call is TRBV18, the J call TRBJ1-3, with TRBD1 matching 7 bases. The germline CDR1 and CDR2 sequences are KGHSH and LQKENI. CDR3 size: 15 residues. The ends lost 5 bases at V and 0 bases at J; junction bases unmatched: 4. The CDR3 spells CASSITGDSGNTIYF. In DNA form, the CDR3 reads TGTGCCAGCTCAATTACAGGGGACTCTGGAAACACCATATATTTT.

The J gene is TRBJ2-7, the V gene TRBV7-2; 7 bases match TRBD2. This CDR3 is 12 amino acids long. V trimming: 7 bases; J trimming: 3 bases; junction bases outside the gene matches: 3. Germline V gives CDR1 SGHTA, CDR2 FQGNSA. CDR3 sequence: CASKSGGYEQYF. CDR3 nucleotide sequence: TGTGCCAGCAAATCGGGGGGCTACGAGCAGTACTTC.

J is TRBJ2-2 and V is TRBV5-4, with D possibly TRBD1 on 6 matching bases. Between the trimmed V and J ends, which lost 5 bases and 0 bases, there was a span of 8 bases. The CDR3 contains 14 residues. Germline V gives CDR1 SGHNT, CDR2 YYREEE (reference sequence). DNA of the CDR3: TGTGCCAGCAGAACAGGGACGAACACCGGGGAGCTGTTTTTT. Translated: CASRTGTNTGELFF.

The chain links TRBV27 to TRBJ2-1, with D possibly matching TRBD2 (8 bases). The CDR3 contains 21 residues. The germline V gene encodes CDR1 MNHEY and CDR2 SMNVEV (reference sequence). Between the trimmed V and J ends, which lost 7 bases and 5 bases, there was a span of 36 bases. The CDR3 sequence: CASKTELRDSRPGGLDNEQFF. In nucleotides, the CDR3 is TGTGCCAGCAAAACAGAGCTCCGGGACAGCCGGCCGGGGGGGTTGGACAATGAGCAGTTCTTC.

This rearrangement joins TRBV5-5 to TRBJ1-3; TRBD1 might be the D (6 bases). V was clipped by 4 bases and J by 7 bases, with 15 bases between them. Germline-derived CDR1 and CDR2 are SGHKS and YYEKEE (reference sequence). The CDR3 loop spans 14 amino acids. Here the CDR3 DNA reads TGTGCCAGCAGCCCAGGAGACAGGCTGAACACCATATATTTT. This encodes CASSPGDRLNTIYF.

CDR3 sequence: CASSWDGRAYTF. The CDR3 DNA reads TGTGCCAGCAGCTGGGACGGGAGGGCCTACACCTTC. The chain uses TRBV5-5 and TRBJ1-2; maybe TRBD1 (5 bases). The germline V gene encodes CDR1 SGHKS and CDR2 YYEKEE (reference sequence). Trimming removed 3 bases from V and 10 bases from J, with 13 bases in between. The CDR3 extends over 12 amino acids.

V gene TRBV19 combines with J gene TRBJ2-3, with 8 nucleotides matching TRBD1. The germline gives CDR1 LNHDA, CDR2 SQIVND (reference sequence). The V segment lost 3 bases and the J segment 4 bases; nucleotides outside the gene matches: 3. The CDR3 length is 14 residues. CDR3 nucleotides: TGTGCCAGTAGTATTCCACAGGGGGCAGATACGCAGTATTTT. Its translation is CASSIPQGADTQYF. Based on the CDR3 plus reference TRBV19 and TRBJ2-3, the full variable domain is DGGITQSPKYLFRKEGQNVTLSCEQNLNHDAMYWYRQDPGQGLRLIYYSQIVNDFQKGDIAEGYSVSREKKESFPLTVTSAQKNPTAFYLCASSIPQGADTQYFGPGTRLTVL.

V usage is TRBV18 and J usage is TRBJ1-1, with D hard to call. CDR1 and CDR2 from the germline V gene are KGHSH and LQKENI. V was pared by 0 bases and J by 6 bases, with 14 bases between. This CDR3 is built from 15 residues. Here the CDR3 reads CASSPPSAPYSEAFF. CDR3 nucleotides: TGTGCCAGCTCACCACCCTCAGCGCCCTATTCTGAAGCTTTCTTT.

Here the CDR3 reads CASSIKRGANYNEQFF. The CDR3 DNA is TGTGCCAGCAGCATCAAGCGGGGGGCTAACTACAATGAGCAGTTCTTC. The chain has TRBV5-4 and TRBJ2-1, with TRBD2 matching over 9 bases. Trimming cost V 4 bases and J 3 bases; bases outside gene matches: 8. The CDR3 spans 16 residues. Per germline, CDR1 SGHNT and CDR2 YYREEE (reference sequence).

Points on this clone: One end of the junction is discordant with germline, which a read error may explain. The DNA for the CDR3 is TGTGCTAGCAGCTCCGGGGTTAGCACAGATACGCAGTATTTT. Amino acids: CASSSGVSTDTQYF. The chain joins TRBV7-7 to TRBJ2-3; TRBD2 might be the D (5 bases). Germline V gene lookup returns CDR1 SSHAT and CDR2 FNYEAQ (reference sequence). This CDR3 spans 14 amino acids.

CDR3 sequence reads: CAISDTQGSSYEQYF. CDR3 nucleotides: TGTGCCATCAGCGATACACAGGGCAGCTCCTACGAGCAGTACTTC. The genes are TRBV10-3 and TRBJ2-7, with D tentatively TRBD1 (6 bases). Trimming removed 6 bases at V and 0 bases at J, with 15 bases between. The length of the CDR3 is 15 residues. Germline CDR1 and CDR2: ENHRY and SYGVKD.

The chain carries TRBV18 and TRBJ2-5, with TRBD2 identical over 11 bases. This CDR3 comprises 16 residues. Per the germline V gene, CDR1 is KGHSH and CDR2 is LQKENI. Trimming removed 3 bases from V and 7 bases from J; junction bases left unmatched: 10. The CDR3 spells CASSPSGTSGRGTQYF. The CDR3 DNA reads as TGTGCCAGCTCACCCTCCGGGACTAGCGGCAGGGGGACCCAGTACTTC.

The V and J genes are TRBV11-3 and TRBJ2-2, with 8 bases identical to TRBD1. CDR1 and CDR2 from the germline V gene are SGHNT and YENEEA. The CDR3 extends over 17 amino acids. Trimming at V came to 6 bases and at J to 4 bases, leaving 13 bases not matched to a gene. CDR3 coding DNA: TGTGCCAGCAGTTCTGACCGGGACAGGTTGCTCACCGGGGAGCTGTTTTTT. This gives the protein CASSSDRDRLLTGELFF.